This T cell receptor (beta chain) was sequenced in a study of blood T cell repertoires in COVID-19. On the study more broadly: Spain, Italy and the United States supplied samples that represented acute and convalescent COVID-19. T cells, B-cell-depleted T cells, or PBMCs supplied cDNA or gDNA.

In the original analysis: The assay estimated nucleated cells by amplifying reference gene primers. The protocol was immunoSEQ multiplex PCR, while the TCRdb copy is restricted to in-frame clones and leaves out a portion. V, J and clone size are taken as reported in that table, and D and trimming were inferred from the DNA itself. The sample lists 110,000 to 150,000 clones; around 84% were seen once. J was trimmed by 7 bases and V by 2 bases; bases with no gene match: 10. CDR3 size: 16 residues. Germline V gene lookup returns CDR1 MGHDK and CDR2 SYGVNS. The receptor was derived from a man aged 55-75 years with active or convalescent COVID-19. The chain combines TRBV25-1 with TRBJ1-2, with 10 bases matching TRBD1. The specimen sequenced was peripheral blood. The CDR3 loop reads CASSEPTVGQGLGYTF. CDR3 nucleotide sequence: TGTGCCAGCAGTGAACCCACCGTGGGACAGGGGCTTGGCTACACCTTC.